The 5 T cell receptor beta chains below come from one sample, sequenced in a study of early T cells in non-severe SARS-CoV-2 infection. Each CDR3 protein is one row after TCRdb ran MiXCR on the 5' RACE reads. The data show 30,000 to 45,000 distinct CDR3 sequences, approximately 6.3% seen once. Sequences were obtained from whole blood. The source of these receptors is an adult who was a healthcare worker with PCR-confirmed SARS-CoV-2 infection or an uninfected control (not recorded which).

This clonotype was observed at least ten times. The V gene is TRBV2, the J gene TRBJ2-3; D uncertain. Between the trimmed V and J ends, which lost 2 bases and 8 bases, there was a span of 11 bases. Germline lookup yields CDR1 SNHLY and CDR2 FYNNEI. The CDR3 contains 13 residues. As DNA, the CDR3 is TGTGCCAGCAGTGAACGTAAGGGTGGTACGCAGTATTTT. Translation gives CASSERKGGTQYF.

This clonotype was found many times. The chain uses TRBV7-9 and TRBJ1-1, with 10 bases identical to TRBD1. Trimming took 5 bases from V and 4 from J; bases not matched to a gene: 7. This CDR3 region has 15 residues. The germline gives CDR1 SEHNR, CDR2 FQNEAQ (reference sequence). As DNA, the CDR3 is TGTGCCAGCAGCCGCGGGACAGGGGCTGCCACTGAAGCTTTCTTT. It encodes CASSRGTGAATEAFF.

Ten or more counts support this clonotype. The rearrangement links TRBV7-9 to TRBJ1-1, with unresolved D. The CDR3 is 15 residues long. The V and J ends lost 0 bases and 1 base respectively, with 9 bases between them. Germline values: CDR1 SEHNR, CDR2 FQNEAQ (reference sequence). CDR3 nucleotides: TGTGCCAGCAGCTTAGCCTCAGAGGCGAACACTGAAGCTTTCTTT. It specifies CASSLASEANTEAFF.

The table lists this clonotype with many counts. CDR3 sequence reads: CASSPLRQGTYNEQFF. The CDR3 DNA is TGTGCCAGCAGTCCCCTGAGACAGGGGACCTACAATGAGCAGTTCTTC. The chain recombines TRBV27 with TRBJ2-1, with TRBD1 matching over 8 bases. This CDR3 has 16 residues. V lost 5 bases and J lost 2; bases outside the gene matches: 8. Germline CDR1 and CDR2: MNHEY and SMNVEV (reference sequence).

This clonotype was counted ten times or more. CDR3 in DNA: TGCAGTGCTAGGGCCCCAGGCACTGAAGCTTTCTTT. Translating it yields CSARAPGTEAFF. The J gene is TRBJ1-1, the V gene TRBV20-1, with D uncertain. Per the germline V gene, CDR1 is DFQATT and CDR2 is SNEGSKA (reference sequence). V lost 3 bases, J lost 4 bases, and 9 bases lay in between. The CDR3 has 12 residues.